This T cell receptor (beta chain) was obtained from a study of chemoradiotherapy in HPV16-positive cancers. Over chemoradiotherapy, repertoires were sampled more than once. Generated by immunoSEQ multiplex PCR, the TCRdb table keeps only in-frame clones and is missing some. The profile covers roughly 21,000 clones, with around 87% appearing a single time and less than 2.5% taken by the ten largest. This CDR3 region has 15 residues. J lost 6 bases, V lost 0 bases, and 4 bases had no gene match. Germline loops: CDR1 SGHTA, CDR2 FQGNSA. The clonotype originates from a human donor with HPV-associated anogenital cancer. This chain uses TRBV7-2 with TRBJ1-5, with 8 bases fitting TRBD1. Sample: blood, taken from a patient who underwent chemoradiotherapy. The CDR3 nucleotides are TGTGCCAGCAGCTTAGCCAACAGGGGGAGTCAGCCCCAGCATTTT. This codes for CASSLANRGSQPQHF.